This T cell receptor (beta chain) is drawn from a study of T cell responses to AZD1222 COVID-19 vaccine. About the research overall: The analysis combined second doses at about 4 or about 12 weeks. Study outcomes and limitations: Variant regions that are unmutated are reportedly the target of nearly half of spike-specific TCRs. Regions 160-218 and 743-854 held dominance among vaccine-associated CD4 TCRs, which spanned spike.

The CDR3 contains 15 residues. The ends were cut back, 0 bases at V and 6 bases at J, with 12 bases in the middle. From germline, CDR1 is SEHNR and CDR2 FQNEAQ (reference sequence). On this clone: Its antigen is still unknown.

The data were produced by immunoSEQ multiplex PCR, yet TCRdb's version contains in-frame clones alone and is incomplete. The profile shows tens of thousands of clones, 80% to 90% of them singletons. V and J are TRBV7-9 and TRBJ1-5, with a possible D match to TRBD1 (5 bases). The source is an adult in good health. The starting material was peripheral blood, obtained on day 0 of AZD1222 vaccination. The DNA for the CDR3 is TGTGCCAGCAGCTTAGCGGAGGGGTCTAGTCAGCCCCAGCATTTT. This translates into CASSLAEGSSQPQHF.